These T cell receptor beta chains were read from a single sample in a study of blood T cell repertoires in COVID-19. TCRdb keeps only in-frame clones here, not all; method: immunoSEQ multiplex PCR. Among some 100,000 clones listed, more than 85% were seen once. Sequenced: peripheral blood. These receptors were taken from a human donor with acute or convalescent COVID-19. The donor label of this sample is uncertain. Both conserved end residues are part of each CDR3. D genes are given only for firm matches. Clone size is given for some rows only: seen once, a few or many times, or a class if the clone is expanded.

clone size	D gene	J gene	V gene	CDR3 DNA	CDR3 protein
once	.	TRBJ1-3	TRBV30	TGTGCCTGGAGTCCGGGGGGTGGAAACACCATATATTTT	CAWSPGGGNTIYF
.	TRBD2	TRBJ2-2	TRBV5-1	TGCGCCAGCAGCGCAGGCCTCCTAGCGGGAGGGACCGGGGAGCTGTTTTTT	CASSAGLLAGGTGELFF
once	TRBD1	TRBJ1-2	TRBV3-1/TRBV3-2	TGTGCCAGCAGCCAAGGGGCCAGGGGGCATCTTCACTATGGCTACACCTTC	CASSQGARGHLHYGYTF
.	TRBD2	TRBJ2-1	TRBV4-3	TGCGCCAGCAGCCAAGTCGGTAGCGGGGGGGCCGGTGAGCAGTTCTTC	CASSQVGSGGAGEQFF
.	.	TRBJ1-4	TRBV6-5	TGTGCCAGCAGAAACTTCCGGGGTGAAAAACTGTTTTTT	CASRNFRGEKLFF
.	TRBD1	TRBJ2-5	TRBV28	TGTGCCAGCAGTTCTGGACAGGGAGAGACCCAGTACTTC	CASSSGQGETQYF
.	.	TRBJ1-2	TRBV7-2	TGTGCCAGCAGCCCGGCGGGCTATGGCTATGGCTACACCTTC	CASSPAGYGYGYTF
few	.	TRBJ2-2	TRBV9	TGTGCCAGCAGCGGCGAGATGGAGGGCGTCGCCGGGGAGCTGTTTTTT	CASSGEMEGVAGELFF
.	.	TRBJ1-3	TRBV15	TGTGCCACCAGCAGAAAGTCGGGACTCTCTGGAAACACCATATATTTT	CATSRKSGLSGNTIYF
.	TRBD2	TRBJ2-1	TRBV13	TGTGCCAGCAGCTCGGTGTTAGCGGGGGGGTTCGACAATGAGCAGTTCTTC	CASSSVLAGGFDNEQFF
.	TRBD1	TRBJ1-6	TRBV5-1	TGCGCCAGCAGCCTGATGACAGGGGTGGATTCACCCCTCCACTTT	CASSLMTGVDSPLHF
once	.	TRBJ1-3	TRBV13	TGTGCCAGCAGCCGTACAGGAAACACCATATATTTT	CASSRTGNTIYF
.	TRBD1	TRBJ1-5	TRBV19	TGTGCCAGTGACTTGGACAGGGCAACCAATCAGCCCCAGCATTTT	CASDLDRATNQPQHF
.	.	TRBJ1-3	TRBV9	TGTGCCAGCAGCCCCACCCCGGGGGCTGGAAACACCATATATTTT	CASSPTPGAGNTIYF
.	.	TRBJ1-4	TRBV28	TGTGCCAGCAGTTTGGGAGGGGGAGAAAAACTGTTTTTT	CASSLGGGEKLFF
.	TRBD2	TRBJ2-5	TRBV7-9	TGTGCCAGCAGCCCAGGACTAGCGGGAGGGGAGACCCAGTACTTC	CASSPGLAGGETQYF